The present T cell receptor (beta chain) was sequenced within a study of CD8+ T cells in alopecia areata. Regarding the study as a whole: Across lesional scalp, and particularly alopecia totalis/universalis, clonality surpassed that of normal scalp. Sharing of TCR sequences between patients (possibly for HLA-related reasons) was less clear than in mice.

Isolated RNA was reverse transcribed into cDNA used as the sequencing template. The protocol was immunoSEQ multiplex PCR, while the TCRdb copy is restricted to in-frame clones and leaves out a portion. This table has tens of thousands of clones, more than 55% appearing once. Obtained from alopecia areata patients were lesional scalp punch biopsies along with peripheral blood. As regards this clone: The target antigen is unknown.

The TCR sequence derives from a human donor with alopecia areata. The sequenced sample consisted of NKG2D-high CD8+ T cells sorted from blood.

CDR3 nucleotide sequence: TGTGCCAGCAGCGATACTAGCGGGTTCTCCTACGAGCAGTACTTC. Protein: CASSDTSGFSYEQYF. The V call is TRBV7-9, the J call TRBJ2-7; 9 bases are shared with TRBD2. Germline CDR1 SEHNR, CDR2 FQNEAQ (reference sequence). This CDR3 spans 15 amino acids. V was clipped by 5 bases and J by 0 bases; unmatched bases: 5.